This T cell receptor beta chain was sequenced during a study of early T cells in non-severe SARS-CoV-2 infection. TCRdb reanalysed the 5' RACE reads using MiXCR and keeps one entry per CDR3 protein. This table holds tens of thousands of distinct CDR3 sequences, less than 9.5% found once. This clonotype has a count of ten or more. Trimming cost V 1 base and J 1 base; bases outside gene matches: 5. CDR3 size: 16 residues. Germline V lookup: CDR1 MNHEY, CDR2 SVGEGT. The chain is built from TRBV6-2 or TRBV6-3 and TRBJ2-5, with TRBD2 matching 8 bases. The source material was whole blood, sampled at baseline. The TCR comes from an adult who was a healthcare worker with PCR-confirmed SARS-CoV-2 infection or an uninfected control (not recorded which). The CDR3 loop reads CASSYWASGPQETQYF. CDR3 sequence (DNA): TGTGCCAGCAGTTACTGGGCTAGCGGGCCCCAAGAGACCCAGTACTTC.